What follows is one TCR beta chain and its context. What it binds is not known. Unique molecular identifiers tagged individual cDNA molecules. TCRdb redid the calling of the 5' RACE reads with MiXCR, one entry per CDR3 protein. The profile shows about 52,000 distinct CDR3 sequences, approximately 8.4% of them singletons. The data are from a study of early T cells in non-severe SARS-CoV-2 infection. The overall study: The authors sequenced bulk RNA from unsorted whole blood, leaving chains unpaired. Points from the study as a whole: The VDJdb matching leaned toward anti-spike CD8 responses and overlooked private and CD4 specificities.

This CDR3 contains 17 residues. Trimming at V came to 0 bases and at J to 4 bases, leaving 3 bases not matched to a gene. Per the germline V gene, CDR1 is WSHSY and CDR2 is SAAADI. Sample: whole blood. The TCR originated in an adult who was a healthcare worker with PCR-confirmed SARS-CoV-2 infection or an uninfected control (not recorded which). The V gene is TRBV10-2, the J gene TRBJ2-2; TRBD2 matches 12 bases. In DNA form, the CDR3 reads TGCGCCAGCAGTGAGTCACGACTAGCGGGAGCCACCGGGGAGCTGTTTTTT. Encoded protein: CASSESRLAGATGELFF.